These 7 T cell receptor beta chains share one sample of origin, sequenced in a study of cytomegalovirus exposure and HLA in healthy donors. Primers for the PCR totalled 60 Vbeta and 13 Jbeta. TCRdb's copy holds only in-frame clones and misses some; the assay was immunoSEQ multiplex PCR. The sample's table shows roughly 64,000 clones. Sequenced material: PBMCs. The receptors shown here come from a woman under 30 in good health and CMV-seronegative.

The genes are TRBV7-9 and TRBJ2-5, with 7 bases fitting TRBD2. CDR3 length: 16 amino acids. Germline-derived CDR1 and CDR2 are SEHNR and FQNEAQ (reference sequence). The ends lost 6 bases at V and 2 bases at J; junction bases unmatched: 12. This CDR3 reads CASSSTRSGLQETQYF. The CDR3 region has the DNA TGTGCCAGCAGTTCGACTCGATCGGGACTACAAGAGACCCAGTACTTC.

This rearrangement joins TRBV4-2 to TRBJ2-7; 11 bases match TRBD2. The trim removed 3 bases at V and 6 bases at J, leaving 22 bases unmatched. The CDR3 contains 20 residues. Per germline, CDR1 LGHNA and CDR2 YNFKEQ. The CDR3 coding sequence is TGTGCCAGCAGCCATGCTAACCTTAAGGCTAGCGGGAGGTGGATTTTCGAGCAGTACTTC. This translates into CASSHANLKASGRWIFEQYF.

J is TRBJ2-1 and V is TRBV18; D is perhaps TRBD1 (6 bases). Germline CDR1 and CDR2: KGHSH and LQKENI. V lost 3 bases and J lost 2, with 17 bases in between. The CDR3 has 17 residues. The DNA of the CDR3 is TGTGCCAGCTCACCCACCTCGGAGCAGGGGCCCTACAATGAGCAGTTCTTC. Its translation: CASSPTSEQGPYNEQFF.

The rearrangement links TRBV11-3 to TRBJ2-3; possible D gene TRBD2, 6 bases. V was cut by 7 bases and J by 1 base, with 18 bases left in between. Germline-derived CDR1 and CDR2 are SGHNT and YENEEA. CDR3 length equals 16 residues. The CDR3 here is CASTLTWERGTDTQYF. CDR3 bases: TGTGCCAGCACCCTGACGTGGGAGCGGGGCACAGATACGCAGTATTTT.

The chain carries TRBV7-2 and TRBJ1-1; tentative D call: TRBD1 (6 bases). This CDR3 contains 13 residues. Germline lookup yields CDR1 SGHTA and CDR2 FQGNSA. The ends were cut back, 5 bases at V and 4 bases at J, with 11 bases in the middle. The DNA for the CDR3 is TGTGCCAGCAGCCAAGGACAGCCCACTGAAGCTTTCTTT. Residues: CASSQGQPTEAFF.

The V and J genes are TRBV6-1 and TRBJ2-2, with D possibly TRBD2 on 6 matching bases. CDR3 length: 15 amino acids. The germline V gene has CDR1 MNHNS and CDR2 SASEGT. V lost 3 bases, J lost 0 bases, and 8 bases lay in between. CDR3 nucleotides: TGTGCCAGCAGTGAGGCTAGCGCGAACACCGGGGAGCTGTTTTTT. It translates to CASSEASANTGELFF.

Written as DNA, the CDR3 is TGTGCCAGCAGGGTGACAGGGGGAAGCAATCAGCCCCAGCATTTT. Protein product: CASRVTGGSNQPQHF. This rearrangement joins TRBV6-1 to TRBJ1-5; 9 positions match TRBD1. V lost 6 bases, J lost 1 base, and 4 bases stayed unmatched. This CDR3 spans 15 amino acids. Germline lookup yields CDR1 MNHNS and CDR2 SASEGT.